This entry describes one T cell receptor (beta chain). Its specificity is unknown. The time point denotes: recipient sample about 28 days before transplant, after cytoreduction. Blood collection times were about day -28 and days 30, 100, 180 posttransplant. The data were produced by immunoSEQ multiplex PCR, yet TCRdb's version contains in-frame clones alone and is incomplete. The sample holds about 19,000 clones; 70% to 85% are singletons and the top ten take around 17%. The sample belongs to a study of T cell clonotyping in hematopoietic cell transplantation. Study context: Recipient samples before transplant were obtained post-cytoreduction. Study results and limitations: Graft donor and pretransplant recipient Inverse Simpson Index values predicted broader posttransplant TCR diversity. Pathologically expanded recipient clonotypes increased progressively from day 30 to day 180 as diversity fell.

This CDR3 spans 12 amino acids. V lost 5 bases, J lost 8 bases, and 10 bases lay in between. The V gene's germline CDR1 is SGHTA and CDR2 FQGNSA. The chain carries TRBV7-2 and TRBJ1-3; D unclear. The starting material was peripheral blood mononuclear cells, obtained before stem cell transplant. This receptor was taken from a man in his sixties with acute myeloid leukemia. Some clones in this sample may be carry-over from other donors' samples. CDR3 residues: CASSREAYTIYF. The CDR3 DNA reads as TGTGCCAGCAGCCGTGAAGCGTACACCATATATTTT.